The 20 T cell receptor beta chains reported below all come from one sample, sequenced in a study of shared clonotypes between healthy human individuals. In the naive CD8 group, cells lacked CD45RO and were positively selected for CCR7, so terminally differentiated effector memory CD45RA+ cells were left out. Sequencing was performed with immunoSEQ multiplex PCR; in TCRdb, only in-frame clones are kept and a portion is missing. Seen here are around 2,000,000 clones, roughly 94% observed once, and the top ten hold about 1.1%. Material: naive CD8+ T cells sorted from blood. These receptors were collected from a young man in good health.

V gene TRBV7-9 combines with J gene TRBJ2-7; D is unclear. Germline CDR1 and CDR2: SEHNR and FQNEAQ (reference sequence). CDR3 length: 12 amino acids. V was pared by 3 bases and J by 3 bases, with 6 bases between. The CDR3 reads CASSFLDYEQYF. CDR3 coding DNA: TGTGCCAGCAGCTTTCTGGACTACGAGCAGTACTTC.

The chain links TRBV25-1 to TRBJ2-3; 8 bases map to TRBD2. CDR3 length: 15 residues. Looked up from germline, CDR1 is MGHDK and CDR2 is SYGVNS. Trimming took 4 bases from V and 6 from J; bases not matched to a gene: 9. The CDR3 DNA follows: TGTGCCAGCAGTGGGTACGGGGGGGCACCGGATACGCAGTATTTT. Protein: CASSGYGGAPDTQYF.

The CDR3 here is CASSPQGLFYGYTF. The CDR3 DNA reads as TGCGCCAGCAGCCCTCAGGGTCTCTTCTATGGCTACACCTTC. V is TRBV5-1 and J is TRBJ1-2; D may be TRBD1 (5 bases). The V and J ends lost 4 bases and 4 bases respectively, with 14 bases between them. Germline CDR1 is SGHRS and CDR2 is YFSETQ. This CDR3 spans 14 amino acids.

In DNA form, the CDR3 reads TGTGCCATCAGTGAGGGACTAGCGGGGGGGAACACCGGGGAGCTGTTTTTT. As protein: CAISEGLAGGNTGELFF. V is TRBV10-3 and J is TRBJ2-2, with TRBD2 identical over 14 bases. The J segment lost 1 base and the V segment lost 2 bases, leaving 0 bases of the junction unmatched. CDR1 and CDR2 from the germline V gene are ENHRY and SYGVKD. This CDR3 has 17 residues.

The chain combines TRBV7-9 with TRBJ1-3, with 8 nucleotides matching TRBD1. J lost 3 bases, V lost 4 bases, and 8 bases had no gene match. CDR1 and CDR2 from the germline V gene are SEHNR and FQNEAQ (reference sequence). The CDR3 extends over 16 amino acids. The CDR3 DNA sequence: TGTGCCAGCAGCTCCCCGCCACAGGGGGATGGAAACACCATATATTTT. The encoded protein is CASSSPPQGDGNTIYF. Full variable domain (outside the CDR3, taken from reference TRBV7-9 and TRBJ1-3): DTGVSQNPRHKITKRGQNVTFRCDPISEHNRLYWYRQTLGQGPEFLTYFQNEAQLEKSRLLSDRFSAERPKGSFSTLEIQRTEQGDSAMYLCASSSPPQGDGNTIYFGEGSWLTVV.

The rearrangement joins TRBV6-6 to TRBJ1-1; the D gene is possibly TRBD1 (5 bases). CDR3 length: 15 residues. V was clipped by 2 bases and J by 2 bases, with 12 bases between them. Per the germline V gene, CDR1 is MNHNY and CDR2 is SVGAGI (reference sequence). CDR3 loop: CASSYPLGGNTEAFF. In DNA, the CDR3 is TGTGCCAGCAGTTACCCCCTTGGGGGAAACACTGAAGCTTTCTTT.

The sample holds one count of this clone. The rearrangement links TRBV9 to TRBJ2-1; the match to TRBD2 covers 8 bases. With V trimmed by 4 bases and J by 4 bases, 7 bases remained unmatched. The CDR3 has 15 amino acids. Looked up from germline, CDR1 is SGDLS and CDR2 is YYNGEE. DNA for the CDR3: TGTGCCAGCAGCCTTGGTGGACTAGCTTACAATGAGCAGTTCTTC. It codes for CASSLGGLAYNEQFF. Variable domain in full (rest from reference TRBV9 and TRBJ2-1): DSGVTQTPKHLITATGQRVTLRCSPRSGDLSVYWYQQSLDQGLQFLIQYYNGEERAKGNILERFSAQQFPDLHSELNLSSLELGDSALYFCASSLGGLAYNEQFFGPGTRLTVL.

This chain links TRBV9 with TRBJ1-4; D uncertain. The CDR3 has 15 residues. Germline V gives CDR1 SGDLS, CDR2 YYNGEE. Between the trimmed V and J ends, which lost 3 bases and 8 bases, there was a span of 17 bases. CDR3 bases: TGTGCCAGCAGCGGAGATGGTATCGGGTTCGAAAAACTGTTTTTT. Translating gives CASSGDGIGFEKLFF.

The V and J genes are TRBV11-2 and TRBJ2-7; tentatively, D is TRBD1 (5 bases). From germline, CDR1 is SGHAT and CDR2 FQNNGV. This CDR3 has 15 amino acids. Trimming left V 5 bases short and J 1 base short, with 15 bases between. CDR3 residues: CASSRGISPSYEQYF. The CDR3 nucleotides read TGTGCCAGCAGCAGGGGCATTTCCCCTTCCTACGAGCAGTACTTC.

The rearrangement joins TRBV5-1 to TRBJ2-7; 7 bases are a match to TRBD1. The CDR3 runs 14 residues. Germline V gene data show CDR1 as SGHRS and CDR2 as YFSETQ. With V trimmed by 4 bases and J by 1 base, 5 bases remained unmatched. CDR3 in DNA: TGCGCCAGCAGCCCGGAGGACAGGTCCTACGAGCAGTACTTC. Amino acids: CASSPEDRSYEQYF.

The gene calls are TRBV11-2 and TRBJ2-7; maybe TRBD2 (5 bases). Germline CDR1 SGHAT, CDR2 FQNNGV. This CDR3 comprises 13 residues. V lost 5 bases, J lost 0 bases, and 8 bases lay in between. The CDR3 coding sequence is TGTGCCAGCAGCCCGGGGTACTCCTACGAGCAGTACTTC. This translates into CASSPGYSYEQYF.

The rearrangement uses TRBV11-2 and TRBJ1-1; 9 bases line up with TRBD1. Germline CDR1 SGHAT, CDR2 FQNNGV. The ends lost 5 bases at V and 5 bases at J; junction bases unmatched: 18. The CDR3 spans 18 residues. In DNA, the CDR3 is TGTGCCAGCAGCAAAATCACCGGGACAGGGAAGGTGGAAACTGAAGCTTTCTTT. Its protein product is CASSKITGTGKVETEAFF.

The gene calls are TRBV7-9 and TRBJ2-7, with 8 bases fitting TRBD2. The CDR3 runs 15 residues. V was pared by 1 base and J by 7 bases, with 9 bases of the junction left unmatched. Germline V gives CDR1 SEHNR, CDR2 FQNEAQ (reference sequence). DNA of the CDR3: TGTGCCAGCAGCTTAGGGCACGGCGGGGGGCTTGAGCAGTACTTC. It encodes CASSLGHGGGLEQYF. Supplemented by reference TRBV7-9 and TRBJ2-7, the full variable domain reads DTGVSQNPRHKITKRGQNVTFRCDPISEHNRLYWYRQTLGQGPEFLTYFQNEAQLEKSRLLSDRFSAERPKGSFSTLEIQRTEQGDSAMYLCASSLGHGGGLEQYFGPGTRLTVT.

CDR3 loop: CASSHPETAPNYGYTF. The CDR3 nucleotides read TGCGCCAGCAGCCACCCGGAGACGGCCCCTAACTATGGCTACACCTTC. V gene TRBV4-1 combines with J gene TRBJ1-2; D is unclear. Germline V gene data show CDR1 as MGHRA and CDR2 as YSYEKL. Trimming removed 3 bases at V and 0 bases at J, with 14 bases between. CDR3 size: 16 residues.

A note on this clone: At the DNA level, this CDR3 is encoded by other sequences in the same sample as well. The chain couples TRBV7-9 to TRBJ2-5; D is unresolved. CDR1 is SEHNR, CDR2 FQNEAQ, per germline (reference sequence). The ends were cut back, 1 base at V and 2 bases at J, with 5 bases in the middle. The CDR3 is 13 residues long. The CDR3 DNA sequence: TGTGCCAGCAGCTTAGATCCACAAGAGACCCAGTACTTC. It is translated as CASSLDPQETQYF. Full variable domain (rest looked up from reference TRBV7-9 and TRBJ2-5): DTGVSQNPRHKITKRGQNVTFRCDPISEHNRLYWYRQTLGQGPEFLTYFQNEAQLEKSRLLSDRFSAERPKGSFSTLEIQRTEQGDSAMYLCASSLDPQETQYFGPGTRLLVL.

The chain joins TRBV15 to TRBJ1-4; D is ambiguous. The V end lost 6 bases, the J end lost 8 bases, and 19 bases lay between the germline ends. The CDR3 is 15 residues long. Germline V gene data show CDR1 as LNHNV and CDR2 as YYDKDF (reference sequence). DNA of the CDR3: TGTGCCACCAGGACCCAGGCGGACGCCGAGGAAAAACTGTTTTTT. It specifies CATRTQADAEEKLFF.

Only one count was recorded for this clone. J is TRBJ2-3 and V is TRBV30; no clear D gene. Trimming pared 2 bases from V and 2 bases from J, leaving 14 bases between. The CDR3 runs 15 residues. Germline lookup yields CDR1 GTSNPN and CDR2 SVGIG (reference sequence). The CDR3 loop reads CAWSQGPGFTDTQYF. DNA of the CDR3: TGTGCCTGGAGTCAAGGGCCTGGGTTCACAGATACGCAGTATTTT.

The chain employs TRBV7-9 and TRBJ1-4; D unclear. The V gene lost 6 bases and the J gene lost 5 bases, with 7 bases spanning the gap. Germline CDR1 is SEHNR and CDR2 is FQNEAQ (reference sequence). This CDR3 contains 12 residues. The CDR3 DNA follows: TGTGCCAGCAGGGCTCTGAATGAAAAACTGTTTTTT. Protein sequence: CASRALNEKLFF.

CDR3 in amino acids: CASSRDILGETQYF. CDR3 nucleotides: TGTGCCAGTAGTAGAGACATTTTGGGGGAGACCCAGTACTTC. The chain carries TRBV19 and TRBJ2-5; D ambiguous. The germline V gene encodes CDR1 LNHDA and CDR2 SQIVND (reference sequence). V was clipped by 4 bases and J by 5 bases, with 14 bases between them. The CDR3 sequence is 14 residues long.

This clone has just one count. This rearrangement joins TRBV4-1 to TRBJ2-2; D is perhaps TRBD2 (6 bases). Germline V gene sequence: CDR1 MGHRA, CDR2 YSYEKL. The CDR3 has 15 amino acids. Trimming cost V 1 base and J 8 bases, with 14 bases left between them. CDR3 sequence reads: CASSQGLDGVGELFF. The DNA for the CDR3 is TGCGCCAGCAGCCAAGGACTAGACGGGGTAGGGGAGCTGTTTTTT.